This entry lists 8 T cell receptor beta chains sequenced from one sample in a study of T cells in women clearing cervical HPV infection. The data were produced by immunoSEQ multiplex PCR, yet TCRdb's version contains in-frame clones alone and is incomplete. This listing includes around 23,000 clones. Sample: blood buffy coat. All receptors come from a woman between 18 and 70 years old with a cervical HPV16 infection that either progressed to CIN3+ or cleared (not recorded which).

With regard to this clone: The read comes to an end 3 residues before the CDR3 does, leaving the germline J gene to fill in the end. The chain carries TRBV6-2 or TRBV6-3 and TRBJ2-1, with a weak D call TRBD1 (5 bases). Trimming took 6 bases from V and 2 from J, leaving 14 bases between them. Germline V gene lookup returns CDR1 MNHEY and CDR2 SVGEGT. This CDR3 has 15 amino acids. CDR3 loop: CASRPQGYPYNEQFF. The sequenced CDR3 bases are TGTGCCAGCAGACCTCAGGGATACCCCTACAATGAG.

As concerns this clone: The read is 3 residues too short to cover the CDR3 end, so that end is filled in from the germline J gene. V gene TRBV20-1 combines with J gene TRBJ1-2; 8 bases are a match to TRBD1. There are 14 residues in the CDR3. J was trimmed by 4 bases and V by 4 bases; bases with no gene match: 8. Germline V gene data show CDR1 as DFQATT and CDR2 as SNEGSKA (reference sequence). This CDR3 reads CSATLGQVGYGYTF. CDR3 DNA, as far as it was read: TGCAGTGCTACCCTGGGACAGGTCGGCTATGGC.

Turning to this clone: With the read ending 3 residues before the CDR3 end, the germline J gene is used to fill in that end. Distinct nucleotide sequences in the sample also encode this CDR3. J is TRBJ1-1 and V is TRBV7-3; TRBD1 matches 7 bases. Germline loops: CDR1 SGHTA, CDR2 FQGTGA. The CDR3 length is 14 residues. The V gene end was trimmed by 6 bases and the J gene end by 1 base; junction bases not matched to a gene: 5. The CDR3 loop is CASSLDRWNTEAFF. The part of the CDR3 DNA that was read is TGTGCCAGCAGTTTGGACAGGTGGAACACTGAA.

Note on this clone: The CDR3 extends 3 residues past the end of the read, so its final part is completed from the germline J gene. The chain uses TRBV5-1 and TRBJ2-7; TRBD2 matches at 7 bases. The ends lost 3 bases at V and 2 bases at J; junction bases unmatched: 8. The CDR3 covers 15 residues. Per the germline V gene, CDR1 is SGHRS and CDR2 is YFSETQ. The CDR3: CASSSLPSGAYEQYF. The sequenced CDR3 bases are TGCGCCAGCAGCTCTCTGCCTAGCGGAGCCTACGAG.

For this clone: The missing CDR3 end, 3 residues past where the read stops, is filled in from the germline J gene. The V gene is TRBV20-1, the J gene TRBJ2-5; 7 bases are shared with TRBD1. The CDR3 is 13 residues long. The germline gives CDR1 DFQATT, CDR2 SNEGSKA (reference sequence). Trimming removed 6 bases from V and 6 bases from J; junction bases left unmatched: 10. The sequenced part of the CDR3 DNA is TGCAGTGCAAAAGACAGGGTTGCCAAGACC. This translates into CSAKDRVAKT. The CDR3 as a whole reads CSAKDRVAKTQYF.

Regarding this clone: The read halts 3 residues ahead of the CDR3 end, with the missing end drawn from the germline J gene. This chain links TRBV7-3 with TRBJ2-3, with D tentatively TRBD2 (5 bases). The CDR3 length is 14 residues. The germline V gene encodes CDR1 SGHTA and CDR2 FQGTGA. This CDR3 reads CASSLNRGEETQYF. The sequenced CDR3 bases are TGTGCCAGCAGCTTAAATCGGGGAGAAGAGACG. The whole variable domain, remainder taken from reference TRBV7-3 and TRBJ2-3, is GAGVSQTPSNKVTEKGKYVELRCDPISGHTALYWYRQSLGQGPEFLIYFQGTGAADDSGLPNDRFFAVRPEGSVSTLKIQRTERGDSAVYLCASSLNRGEETQYFGPGTRLTVL.

A note on this clone: Sequencing ends 3 residues short of the CDR3 end; the germline J gene provides the rest. V and J are TRBV2 and TRBJ2-5; 12 nucleotides match TRBD2. This CDR3 is 15 amino acids long. V gave up 6 bases and J gave up 5 bases; unmatched junction bases: 7. Germline V lookup: CDR1 SNHLY, CDR2 FYNNEI. CDR3 amino acids: CASRRLAGVRETQYF. The CDR3 bases that were read are TGTGCCAGCAGAAGACTAGCGGGAGTAAGGGAGACC. Full variable domain (outside the CDR3, taken from reference TRBV2 and TRBJ2-5): EPEVTQTPSHQVTQMGQEVILRCVPISNHLYFYWYRQILGQKVEFLVSFYNNEISEKSEIFDDQFSVERPDGSNFTLKIRSTKLEDSAMYFCASRRLAGVRETQYFGPGTRLLVL.

A remark on this clone: Read data end 3 residues before the CDR3 end; the end is taken from the germline J gene. V is TRBV2 and J is TRBJ2-7; the D gene is possibly TRBD2 (6 bases). CDR3 length: 14 residues. The V end was cut by 3 bases, the J end by 0 bases, with 9 bases between. CDR1 is SNHLY, CDR2 FYNNEI, per germline. CDR3 sequence reads: CASSEAGRSYEQYF. The CDR3 DNA, read in part, is TGTGCCAGCAGTGAGGCGGGGCGCTCCTACGAG.